A selection of T cell receptor beta chains follows, all from one sample in a study of T cell repertoires in chronic hepatitis B. Sequencing used immunoSEQ multiplex PCR; TCRdb keeps in-frame clones, though not all of them. Among around 420 clones listed, roughly 74% were seen once. Sequencing input: total CD8+ T cells from PBMCs. The receptors were sampled from a human donor with chronic hepatitis B virus infection. CDR3s include the opening cysteine and the closing phenylalanine or tryptophan. The order of the fields is D gene, J gene, clone size, V gene, CDR3 protein, CDR3 DNA. A D gene is named only where the DNA matches it firmly. Clone size, where shown, is once, few, many, or a class for clones that have expanded.

d_call: .; j_call: TRBJ1-4; clone_size: few; v_call: TRBV6-1; cdr3_aa: CASSEGPPTGEKLFF; cdr3_nt: TGTGCCAGCAGTGAAGGGCCTCCAACTGGTGAAAAACTGTTTTTT
d_call: .; j_call: TRBJ2-1; clone_size: .; v_call: TRBV20-1; cdr3_aa: CSASLANEQFF; cdr3_nt: TGCAGTGCTAGTTTAGCGAATGAGCAGTTCTTC
d_call: .; j_call: TRBJ1-1; clone_size: .; v_call: TRBV28; cdr3_aa: CASSPGSVSTEAFF; cdr3_nt: TGTGCCAGCAGTCCAGGGAGCGTAAGCACTGAAGCTTTCTTT
d_call: .; j_call: TRBJ1-6; clone_size: .; v_call: TRBV6-4; cdr3_aa: CASSEGTTGYNSPLHF; cdr3_nt: TGTGCCAGCAGTGAGGGGACGACAGGCTACAATTCACCCCTCCACTTT
d_call: .; j_call: TRBJ1-5; clone_size: .; v_call: TRBV5-1; cdr3_aa: CASSLGSNQPQHF; cdr3_nt: TGCGCCAGCAGCTTGGGGAGCAATCAGCCCCAGCATTTT
d_call: TRBD2; j_call: TRBJ2-1; clone_size: .; v_call: TRBV5-8; cdr3_aa: CASSGPSGGANEQFF; cdr3_nt: TGTGCCAGCAGCGGCCCTAGCGGGGGGGCCAATGAGCAGTTCTTC
d_call: .; j_call: TRBJ2-2; clone_size: .; v_call: TRBV4-1; cdr3_aa: CASRQGTGELFF; cdr3_nt: TGCGCCAGCCGTCAGGGGACCGGGGAGCTGTTTTTT
d_call: .; j_call: TRBJ2-5; clone_size: .; v_call: TRBV6-5; cdr3_aa: CASSYSAYLLGTQYF; cdr3_nt: TGTGCCAGCAGTTACTCCGCATACCTCCTCGGGACCCAGTACTTC
d_call: .; j_call: TRBJ2-3; clone_size: once; v_call: TRBV7-6; cdr3_aa: CASSLNGYTDTQYF; cdr3_nt: TGTGCCAGCAGCTTAAACGGGTACACAGATACGCAGTATTTT
d_call: TRBD1; j_call: TRBJ2-3; clone_size: .; v_call: TRBV9; cdr3_aa: CASSVAGTGGFVDTQYF; cdr3_nt: TGTGCCAGCAGCGTAGCGGGGACAGGGGGCTTTGTAGATACGCAGTATTTT
d_call: TRBD1; j_call: TRBJ1-1; clone_size: .; v_call: TRBV11-3; cdr3_aa: CASSLYQGAVAFF; cdr3_nt: TGTGCCAGCAGCTTATACCAGGGGGCAGTGGCTTTCTTT
d_call: .; j_call: TRBJ2-7; clone_size: few; v_call: TRBV6-6; cdr3_aa: CASSSTGWEQYF; cdr3_nt: TGTGCCAGCAGTTCAACAGGGTGGGAGCAGTACTTC
d_call: TRBD2; j_call: TRBJ2-3; clone_size: .; v_call: TRBV10-1; cdr3_aa: CASSKGRGLLNTDTQYF; cdr3_nt: TGCGCCAGCAGTAAAGGGAGGGGACTCCTGAACACAGATACGCAGTATTTT
d_call: .; j_call: TRBJ1-1; clone_size: .; v_call: TRBV9; cdr3_aa: CASTGGNTEAFF; cdr3_nt: TGTGCCAGCACGGGGGGGAACACTGAAGCTTTCTTT
d_call: .; j_call: TRBJ1-1; clone_size: .; v_call: TRBV14; cdr3_aa: CASSLISWSPTTEAFF; cdr3_nt: TGTGCCAGCAGCCTCATTTCTTGGTCCCCAACCACTGAAGCTTTCTTT
d_call: .; j_call: TRBJ2-7; clone_size: .; v_call: TRBV7-9; cdr3_aa: CASGSPGPYEQYF; cdr3_nt: TGTGCCAGCGGCAGTCCCGGTCCCTACGAGCAGTACTTC
d_call: .; j_call: TRBJ1-1; clone_size: few; v_call: TRBV27; cdr3_aa: CASSLQQASEAFF; cdr3_nt: TGTGCCAGCAGCCTTCAGCAGGCATCTGAAGCTTTCTTT
d_call: .; j_call: TRBJ2-7; clone_size: .; v_call: TRBV30; cdr3_aa: CAWTGDLYYEQYF; cdr3_nt: TGTGCCTGGACGGGGGACTTATACTACGAGCAGTACTTC
d_call: .; j_call: TRBJ2-1; clone_size: .; v_call: TRBV5-5; cdr3_aa: CASNPSGGTYNEQFF; cdr3_nt: TGTGCCAGCAACCCTTCGGGGGGCACGTACAATGAGCAGTTCTTC
d_call: .; j_call: TRBJ1-4; clone_size: once; v_call: TRBV7-9; cdr3_aa: CASSSLDPPTEKLFF; cdr3_nt: TGTGCCAGCAGCTCTTTAGACCCTCCCACAGAAAAACTGTTTTTT
d_call: .; j_call: TRBJ1-1; clone_size: .; v_call: TRBV28; cdr3_aa: CASSLLGDLDNTEAFF; cdr3_nt: TGTGCCAGCAGTTTATTGGGGGATCTTGACAACACTGAAGCTTTCTTT
d_call: .; j_call: TRBJ1-1; clone_size: .; v_call: TRBV18; cdr3_aa: CASSPYRGTEAFF; cdr3_nt: TGTGCCAGCTCACCATATCGAGGAACTGAAGCTTTCTTT
d_call: TRBD1; j_call: TRBJ1-1; clone_size: few; v_call: TRBV4-1; cdr3_aa: CASSQDLGTGEGTEAFF; cdr3_nt: TGCGCCAGCAGCCAAGATTTGGGGACAGGGGAAGGGACTGAAGCTTTCTTT
d_call: .; j_call: TRBJ2-5; clone_size: .; v_call: TRBV7-9; cdr3_aa: CASSGDVSGETQYF; cdr3_nt: TGTGCCAGCAGCGGTGATGTGTCCGGAGAGACCCAGTACTTC
d_call: .; j_call: TRBJ2-3; clone_size: once; v_call: TRBV30; cdr3_aa: CAWSDSTDTQYF; cdr3_nt: TGTGCCTGGAGTGACAGCACAGATACGCAGTATTTT
d_call: TRBD1; j_call: TRBJ1-5; clone_size: .; v_call: TRBV27; cdr3_aa: CASSLDRGSNQPQHF; cdr3_nt: TGTGCCAGCAGTTTAGACAGGGGAAGCAATCAGCCCCAGCATTTT
d_call: .; j_call: TRBJ2-3; clone_size: .; v_call: TRBV7-3; cdr3_aa: CASSPGGGPTDTQYF; cdr3_nt: TGTGCCAGCAGTCCTGGGGGCGGGCCCACAGATACGCAGTATTTT
d_call: TRBD1; j_call: TRBJ1-1; clone_size: .; v_call: TRBV7-9; cdr3_aa: CASSPGQGLNTEAFF; cdr3_nt: TGTGCCAGCAGCCCGGGACAGGGGTTGAACACTGAAGCTTTCTTT
d_call: TRBD2; j_call: TRBJ2-7; clone_size: .; v_call: TRBV4-1; cdr3_aa: CASSHTSEDYSYEQYF; cdr3_nt: TGCGCCAGCAGCCACACTAGCGAGGACTACTCCTACGAGCAGTACTTC
d_call: .; j_call: TRBJ1-5; clone_size: once; v_call: TRBV5-6; cdr3_aa: CASSLGDQPQHF; cdr3_nt: TGTGCCAGCAGCTTGGGGGATCAGCCCCAGCATTTT
d_call: .; j_call: TRBJ1-3; clone_size: .; v_call: TRBV29-1; cdr3_aa: CSVEKGNTIYF; cdr3_nt: TGCAGCGTTGAAAAGGGGAACACCATATATTTT
d_call: TRBD2; j_call: TRBJ2-7; clone_size: .; v_call: TRBV14; cdr3_aa: CASSHPTKRTSGRGGQYF; cdr3_nt: TGTGCCAGCAGCCACCCTACAAAGAGGACTAGCGGGAGGGGAGGGCAGTACTTC
d_call: TRBD1; j_call: TRBJ2-3; clone_size: .; v_call: TRBV5-4; cdr3_aa: CASSLKGGADTQYF; cdr3_nt: TGTGCCAGCAGCTTAAAAGGGGGCGCAGATACGCAGTATTTT
d_call: .; j_call: TRBJ1-5; clone_size: .; v_call: TRBV11-3; cdr3_aa: CASSLARSPFNQPQHF; cdr3_nt: TGTGCCAGCAGCTTAGCTAGGAGTCCGTTCAATCAGCCCCAGCATTTT
d_call: TRBD1; j_call: TRBJ1-6; clone_size: once; v_call: TRBV6-1; cdr3_aa: CASSHRGGWDSPLHF; cdr3_nt: TGTGCCAGCAGTCACCGAGGGGGCTGGGATTCACCCCTCCACTTT
d_call: .; j_call: TRBJ1-1; clone_size: .; v_call: TRBV19; cdr3_aa: CASSIQGGTEAFF; cdr3_nt: TGTGCCAGTAGTATCCAGGGCGGAACTGAAGCTTTCTTT
d_call: TRBD1; j_call: TRBJ2-5; clone_size: .; v_call: TRBV28; cdr3_aa: CASSSITSDREFQETQYF; cdr3_nt: TGTGCCAGCAGCTCTATAACCTCGGACAGGGAATTCCAAGAGACCCAGTACTTC
d_call: TRBD2; j_call: TRBJ2-1; clone_size: .; v_call: TRBV7-2; cdr3_aa: CASSLAPTSFLAGDNEQFF; cdr3_nt: TGTGCCAGCAGCTTAGCTCCTACTTCTTTTCTAGCGGGAGACAATGAGCAGTTCTTC
d_call: .; j_call: TRBJ2-7; clone_size: .; v_call: TRBV30; cdr3_aa: CAWAPNRVEQYF; cdr3_nt: TGTGCCTGGGCTCCTAACAGGGTCGAGCAGTACTTC
d_call: .; j_call: TRBJ1-3; clone_size: .; v_call: TRBV9; cdr3_aa: CASSANQGSGNTIYF; cdr3_nt: TGTGCCAGCAGCGCGAACCAGGGTAGCGGAAACACCATATATTTT
d_call: .; j_call: TRBJ1-1; clone_size: once; v_call: TRBV19; cdr3_aa: CASNKGTNTEAFF; cdr3_nt: TGTGCCAGTAATAAGGGAACCAACACTGAAGCTTTCTTT
d_call: TRBD2; j_call: TRBJ2-1; clone_size: .; v_call: TRBV7-9; cdr3_aa: CASSSSGGRYYEQFF; cdr3_nt: TGTGCCAGCAGCTCCTCCGGCGGGAGGTACTATGAGCAGTTCTTC
d_call: .; j_call: TRBJ1-1; clone_size: few; v_call: TRBV30; cdr3_aa: CAWGATGLGTEAFF; cdr3_nt: TGTGCCTGGGGTGCCACAGGGTTGGGCACTGAAGCTTTCTTT
d_call: .; j_call: TRBJ1-1; clone_size: .; v_call: TRBV5-1; cdr3_aa: CASSPSGSNTEAFF; cdr3_nt: TGCGCCAGCAGCCCCTCGGGGAGCAACACTGAAGCTTTCTTT
d_call: TRBD2; j_call: TRBJ2-7; clone_size: .; v_call: TRBV9; cdr3_aa: CASSVASGGDSYEQYF; cdr3_nt: TGTGCCAGCAGCGTCGCTAGCGGGGGCGACTCCTACGAGCAGTACTTC
d_call: TRBD2; j_call: TRBJ2-7; clone_size: few; v_call: TRBV28; cdr3_aa: CASEGGDIYEQYF; cdr3_nt: TGTGCCAGCGAGGGAGGGGATATCTACGAGCAGTACTTC
d_call: .; j_call: TRBJ2-3; clone_size: few; v_call: TRBV9; cdr3_aa: CASSDPGSGAADTQYF; cdr3_nt: TGTGCCAGCAGCGACCCCGGATCGGGGGCCGCAGATACGCAGTATTTT
d_call: TRBD2; j_call: TRBJ2-1; clone_size: .; v_call: TRBV11-2; cdr3_aa: CASSLAPTSFLAGDNEQFF; cdr3_nt: TGTGCCAGCAGCTTAGCTCCTACTTCTTTTCTAGCGGGAGACAATGAGCAGTTCTTC